Below are 8 T cell receptor beta chains sequenced from a single sample in a study of neurological immune-mediated disorders. One entry per CDR3 protein, called by TCRdb with MiXCR from the 5' RACE reads. This table has tens of thousands of distinct CDR3 sequences, around 3.5% appearing once. Sequencing input: PBMCs. The source of these receptors is a woman aged 45-65 years with multiple sclerosis.

Many counts were recorded for this clonotype. The chain links TRBV2 to TRBJ1-1, with 10 bases fitting TRBD1. V lost 8 bases, J lost 4 bases, and 10 bases stayed unmatched. The CDR3 loop spans 15 amino acids. Germline loops: CDR1 SNHLY, CDR2 FYNNEI. This CDR3 is CASLEYGTGATEAFF. The CDR3 bases are TGTGCCAGCTTAGAATACGGGACAGGGGCCACTGAAGCTTTCTTT.

This clonotype was seen many times. CDR3 nucleotides: TGTGCCAGCAGTGAATTGGGACAGAACACCGGGGAGCTGTTTTTT. Its protein product is CASSELGQNTGELFF. The chain carries TRBV25-1 and TRBJ2-2; TRBD1 is a possible D gene (6 bases). The V gene lost 1 base and the J gene lost 1 base, with 7 bases spanning the gap. The length of the CDR3 is 15 residues. Germline V gene sequence: CDR1 MGHDK, CDR2 SYGVNS.

This clonotype was picked up many times. The chain recombines TRBV20-1 with TRBJ2-1; TRBD2 is a possible D gene (5 bases). Germline V CDR1 and CDR2: DFQATT, SNEGSKA (reference sequence). Trimming removed 2 bases at V and 6 bases at J, with 8 bases between. This CDR3 is built from 12 residues. CDR3 in amino acids: CSARSTINEQFF. The CDR3 coding sequence is TGCAGTGCTAGATCGACTATCAATGAGCAGTTCTTC.

This clonotype was observed many times. This sequence joins TRBV3-1 and TRBJ2-1; 7 nucleotides align to TRBD2. CDR1 and CDR2 from the germline V gene are LGHDT and YNNKEL (reference sequence). The CDR3 covers 16 residues. V shed 1 base and J 0 bases; nucleotides not matched to a gene: 3. The CDR3 sequence is CASSQARGSSYNEQFF. CDR3 nucleotide sequence: TGTGCCAGCAGCCAAGCTCGCGGGAGCTCCTACAATGAGCAGTTCTTC.

At least ten counts were recorded for this clonotype. CDR3 region: CASSPPAGVGNTIYF. CDR3 DNA: TGTGCCAGCTCACCACCGGCAGGGGTTGGAAACACCATATATTTT. The chain has TRBV18 and TRBJ1-3; possible D gene TRBD1, 6 bases. CDR1 and CDR2 from the germline V gene are KGHSH and LQKENI. The CDR3 has 15 amino acids. Trimming pared 0 bases from V and 3 bases from J, leaving 9 bases between.

This clonotype was recorded many times. The V gene is TRBV2, the J gene TRBJ2-1; no reliable D call. CDR1 and CDR2 (germline): SNHLY, FYNNEI. The V and J ends lost 2 bases and 1 base respectively, with 6 bases between them. The CDR3 is 14 residues long. In DNA, the CDR3 is TGTGCCAGCAGTGAAACCCTTTCCTACAATGAGCAGTTCTTC. Its translation: CASSETLSYNEQFF.

At least ten counts were recorded for this clonotype. This chain links TRBV7-2 with TRBJ2-7; 12 bases fit TRBD1. With 5 bases clipped from V and 7 bases from J, the junction kept 6 bases outside the gene matches. CDR1 is SGHTA and CDR2 is FQGNSA in the germline V gene. The CDR3 extends over 14 amino acids. The CDR3 region has the DNA TGTGCCAGCAGCACCCGGGACAGGGGGCGTGAGCAGTACTTC. Amino acids: CASSTRDRGREQYF.

This clonotype was observed many times. The chain links TRBV5-1 to TRBJ1-2; D might be TRBD1 (5 bases). Germline assignment: CDR1 SGHRS and CDR2 YFSETQ. V was pared by 6 bases and J by 8 bases, with 14 bases between. The CDR3 consists of 12 residues. The CDR3 DNA sequence: TGCGCCAGCACGGACGGGACTCCCGGCTACACCTTC. As protein: CASTDGTPGYTF.